The following is a TCR beta chain sequence with its context. Its antigen remains unidentified. The CDR3 extends over 15 amino acids. Germline loops: CDR1 WNHNN, CDR2 SYGVQD (reference sequence). V lost 2 bases to trimming and J lost 0 bases, with 8 bases between them. This entry belongs to a study of T cell responses to AZD1222 COVID-19 vaccine. Study-wide findings and caveats: Donor demographics were predominantly white British with a female majority; clonal diversity may be underestimated.

Repertoires were generated with immunoSEQ multiplex PCR, while TCRdb's copy carries only in-frame clones and drops some. Here the sample spans 100,000 to 150,000 clones, about 92% being singletons. The sequence came from an adult who received the AZD1222 COVID-19 vaccine. Sample: peripheral blood, taken 28 days after the second AZD1222 dose. This chain connects TRBV10-1 to TRBJ2-1; D perhaps matches TRBD2 (5 bases). CDR3 sequence: CASSEGRGSYNEQFF. The DNA for the CDR3 is TGCGCCAGCAGTGAGGGACGGGGCTCCTACAATGAGCAGTTCTTC.